These T cell receptor beta chains were read from a single sample in a study of cytomegalovirus exposure and HLA in healthy donors. The data were produced by immunoSEQ multiplex PCR, yet TCRdb's version contains in-frame clones alone and is incomplete. Altogether some 270,000 clones are present, over 90% being singletons, with the ten largest covering 1.7%. The specimen was PBMCs. The receptors stem from a girl aged 2 to 10 in good health and CMV-seronegative. The CDR3 runs from the conserved cysteine through the conserved F or W. Clone size is shown for a subset of rows, as once, few, many or a class of expanded clone.

J gene | V gene | clone size | CDR3 protein
TRBJ1-4 | TRBV20-1 | - | CSALNEKLFF
TRBJ2-2 | TRBV9 | - | CASSTPGTGDTGELFF
TRBJ2-7 | TRBV28 | - | CASSFRYEQYF
TRBJ1-6 | TRBV7-3 | - | CASIPHRVYNSPLHF
TRBJ1-2 | TRBV29-1 | - | CSVDGQGYGYTF
TRBJ1-5 | TRBV27 | - | CASSLRRADPNDQPQHF
TRBJ2-1 | TRBV6-4 | - | CASSPRLAGINEQFF
TRBJ2-3 | TRBV27 | once | CASRLTSEVDTQYF
TRBJ2-1 | TRBV2 | - | CASSEWAASVHNEQFF
TRBJ2-4 | TRBV27 | - | CASSRAGRENIQYF
TRBJ1-6 | TRBV7-9 | - | CASSLVTGVSNSPLHF
TRBJ2-1 | TRBV2 | - | CATKNSINSYNEQFF
TRBJ1-1 | TRBV6-5 | - | CASSPPGSGTEAFF
TRBJ2-3 | TRBV2 | - | CAGLSGGYTDTQYF
TRBJ1-1 | TRBV2 | - | CASRGDRGTEAFF
TRBJ2-7 | TRBV2 | - | CASGSDTSYEQYF
TRBJ2-7 | TRBV10-1 | - | CASSAGMSYEQYF
TRBJ2-1 | TRBV7-8 | - | CASSSLLGLAPPEQFF
TRBJ2-3 | TRBV12-5 | - | CASGPQGLEADTQYF
TRBJ2-4 | TRBV27 | - | CASTTSGTSGRVLTKNIQYF
TRBJ1-1 | TRBV29-1 | - | CSVKMTGEGTEAFF
TRBJ2-2 | TRBV30 | - | CAWSLERGIGELFF
TRBJ2-3 | TRBV10-3 | once | CAIAFAGAQDTQYF
TRBJ2-1 | TRBV14 | - | CASSQVVASEQFF